The next 30 T cell receptor beta chains were all read from a single sample in a study of cytomegalovirus exposure and HLA in healthy donors. Researchers ran the PCR with 60 Vbeta and 13 Jbeta primers. Measured with immunoSEQ multiplex PCR; TCRdb has only the in-frame clones, and not every one. The table includes about 160,000 clones, over 70% detected once. Sequencing was carried out using PBMCs. These receptor sequences come from a middle-aged woman in good health and CMV-seropositive.

This rearrangement joins TRBV18 to TRBJ2-2; no clear D gene. Deletions cut 6 bases from V and 0 bases from J, with 8 bases between. The CDR3 length is 14 residues. Germline V gives CDR1 KGHSH, CDR2 LQKENI. CDR3 protein: CASSLSANTGELFF. CDR3 DNA sequence: TGTGCCAGCTCCTTGTCGGCGAACACCGGGGAGCTGTTTTTT.

The chain combines TRBV6-1 with TRBJ2-3; possible D gene TRBD2, 7 bases. There are 15 residues in the CDR3. Germline V gene sequence: CDR1 MNHNS, CDR2 SASEGT. Trimming removed 7 bases from V and 6 bases from J, with 20 bases in between. CDR3 bases: TGTGCCAGCACCTCGGGTGGGGGGGCATTGGATACGCAGTATTTT. Its translation is CASTSGGGALDTQYF.

This rearrangement joins TRBV5-6 to TRBJ2-7; 8 nucleotides agree with TRBD1. V shed 4 bases, J shed 6 bases, and the junction held 9 bases outside the gene matches. The length of the CDR3 is 14 residues. Germline V CDR1 and CDR2: SGHDT, YYEEEE. The chain's CDR3 is CASSGKQGVPEQYF. Written as DNA, the CDR3 is TGTGCCAGCAGCGGAAAACAGGGGGTACCCGAGCAGTACTTC.

The genes are TRBV5-6 and TRBJ1-6; 7 bases agree with TRBD1. This CDR3 has 17 residues. V dropped 0 bases and J dropped 5; count of bases not matched to a gene: 8. Germline values: CDR1 SGHDT, CDR2 YYEEEE. As DNA, the CDR3 is TGTGCCAGCAGCTTGGCCCTAAGGGACAGACATAATTCACCCCTCCACTTT. It codes for CASSLALRDRHNSPLHF.

This clone rates as medium-sized. V gene TRBV7-2 combines with J gene TRBJ1-3, with D perhaps TRBD1 (5 bases). The germline V gene has CDR1 SGHTA and CDR2 FQGNSA. V dropped 0 bases and J dropped 4 bases, with 10 bases sitting between them. The CDR3 consists of 15 residues. CDR3: CASSLAGPGGNTIYF. Here the CDR3 DNA reads TGTGCCAGCAGCTTAGCGGGGCCAGGGGGAAACACCATATATTTT.

This clone was seen once. The chain combines TRBV6-1 with TRBJ1-4; 8 nucleotides match TRBD1. The CDR3 extends over 14 amino acids. Germline V lookup: CDR1 MNHNS, CDR2 SASEGT. The V gene end was trimmed by 7 bases and the J gene end by 8 bases; junction bases not matched to a gene: 9. As DNA, the CDR3 is TGTGCCAGCACGATGGACAGGGCTGGCGAAAAACTGTTTTTT. This sequence encodes CASTMDRAGEKLFF.

The V call is TRBV6-6, the J call TRBJ1-1; possible D gene TRBD1, 5 bases. Trimming shortened V by 8 bases and J by 0 bases, and 13 bases separated the two germline ends. CDR1 and CDR2 (germline): MNHNY, SVGAGI (reference sequence). The CDR3 has 14 amino acids. Here the CDR3 reads CASRPGRVNTEAFF. The CDR3 region has the DNA TGTGCCAGCCGCCCGGGCAGGGTGAACACTGAAGCTTTCTTT.

The genes are TRBV30 and TRBJ2-1; TRBD2 is a possible D gene (6 bases). The CDR3 has 14 residues. With 3 bases removed from V and 7 bases from J, the gap between germline ends came to 16 bases. Germline V CDR1 and CDR2: GTSNPN, SVGIG (reference sequence). This CDR3 is CAWSRDRGRNEQFF. Here the CDR3 DNA reads TGTGCCTGGAGCCGGGATCGGGGGAGGAATGAGCAGTTCTTC.

The chain carries TRBV9 and TRBJ1-2; 7 nucleotides match TRBD1. V dropped 0 bases and J dropped 4; count of bases not matched to a gene: 6. CDR1 and CDR2 (germline): SGDLS, YYNGEE. This CDR3 spans 15 amino acids. The CDR3 DNA reads TGTGCCAGCAGCGTAGGGGACAGCGAACCCTATGGCTACACCTTC. Its translation is CASSVGDSEPYGYTF.

As for this clone: The junction does not match germline at one end; this may be a read error. The sample has other DNA sequences that encode this CDR3 too. The chain is built from TRBV18 and TRBJ2-7; D is unclear. Germline assignment: CDR1 KGHSH and CDR2 LQKENI. CDR3 length equals 13 residues. The CDR3 DNA reads TGTGCCAGTTCACCCGCGCAAGCCTACGAGCAGTACTTC. This gives the protein CASSPAQAYEQYF.

The rearrangement uses TRBV19 and TRBJ2-5; D perhaps matches TRBD2 (5 bases). Germline V CDR1 and CDR2: LNHDA, SQIVND (reference sequence). This CDR3 spans 13 amino acids. Trimming cost V 6 bases and J 5 bases, with 13 bases left between them. CDR3 nucleotides: TGTGCCAGTAGGCATCGAGGGTCTGAGACCCAGTACTTC. Translated, it gives CASRHRGSETQYF.

The chain recombines TRBV11-2 with TRBJ2-5; 12 positions agree with TRBD2. The germline CDR1 and CDR2 sequences are SGHAT and FQNNGV. The junction had 12 bases not matched to a gene; V was cut back by 5 bases and J by 2 bases. The CDR3 consists of 18 residues. The DNA for the CDR3 is TGTGCCAGCAGCCTAGGGCTAGCGGGGGGGCGAATGCAAGAGACCCAGTACTTC. Its translation is CASSLGLAGGRMQETQYF.

This clone was detected only a few times. One junction end disagrees with the germline gene, perhaps due to a read error. The V gene is TRBV28, the J gene TRBJ2-1; 7 bases line up with TRBD2. The CDR3 contains 15 residues. The germline V gene has CDR1 MDHEN and CDR2 SYDVKM. This CDR3 is CASSSSSGDHLSRVF. CDR3 bases: TGTGCCAGCAGTTCCTCTAGCGGAGACCATCTCTCTCGGGTCTTC.

The table lists this clone with many counts. This rearrangement joins TRBV18 to TRBJ2-6, with TRBD1 identical over 7 bases. Germline V lookup: CDR1 KGHSH, CDR2 LQKENI. The CDR3 is 17 residues long. Trimming removed 2 bases from V and 2 bases from J; junction bases left unmatched: 6. The DNA for the CDR3 is TGTGCCAGCTCACCAAGGGGACAGAAGACTGGGGCCAACGTCCTGACTTTC. Protein sequence: CASSPRGQKTGANVLTF.

This clone appeared once. The rearrangement links TRBV11-3 to TRBJ2-2; D unclear. The V and J ends lost 4 bases and 7 bases respectively, with 7 bases between them. CDR3 length: 12 residues. The germline CDR1 and CDR2 sequences are SGHNT and YENEEA. The CDR3, as DNA: TGTGCCAGCAGCTACAATCTCGGGGAGCTGTTTTTT. Amino acid sequence: CASSYNLGELFF.

This sequence joins TRBV6-5 and TRBJ1-4; tentative D call: TRBD1 (5 bases). V was shortened by 5 bases and J by 0 bases, with 10 bases between the two germline ends. Per germline, CDR1 MNHEY and CDR2 SVGAGI. This CDR3 has 15 amino acids. CDR3: CASSGRQTTNEKLFF. The CDR3 DNA sequence: TGTGCCAGCAGTGGCCGACAGACAACTAATGAAAAACTGTTTTTT.

The sample holds many counts of this clone. This chain joins TRBV6-1 and TRBJ1-1, with 10 bases aligning to TRBD1. V dropped 6 bases and J dropped 8; count of bases not matched to a gene: 3. The CDR3 is made up of 12 amino acids. CDR1 is MNHNS and CDR2 is SASEGT in the germline V gene. The CDR3 here is CASRTGGEEAFF. CDR3 DNA sequence: TGTGCCAGCAGGACAGGGGGCGAAGAAGCTTTCTTT.

The chain couples TRBV5-1 to TRBJ1-1; 12 positions agree with TRBD1. The CDR3 totals 16 residues. Germline V gene lookup returns CDR1 SGHRS and CDR2 YFSETQ. V was pared by 6 bases and J by 2 bases, with 8 bases of the junction left unmatched. This CDR3 reads CASITGTGGVNTEAFF. The CDR3 DNA sequence: TGCGCCAGCATTACGGGGACAGGGGGCGTCAACACTGAAGCTTTCTTT.

With respect to this clone: At the DNA level, this CDR3 is encoded by other sequences in the same sample as well. J is TRBJ1-2 and V is TRBV29-1; no definite D call. Trimming took off 4 bases at V and 1 base at J, with 7 bases between the two ends. The CDR3 has 12 amino acids. Per germline, CDR1 SQVTM and CDR2 ANQGSEA. CDR3 sequence: CSVAQVNYGYTF. The CDR3 DNA is TGCAGCGTTGCTCAGGTTAACTATGGCTACACCTTC.

The rearrangement uses TRBV9 and TRBJ1-5; 7 bases are shared with TRBD1. This CDR3 is built from 15 residues. Germline V CDR1 and CDR2: SGDLS, YYNGEE. J lost 0 bases, V lost 4 bases, and 4 bases had no gene match. CDR3 sequence (DNA): TGTGCCAGCAGCAAAACAGGGGATAGCAATCAGCCCCAGCATTTT. Its translation: CASSKTGDSNQPQHF.

The rearrangement links TRBV9 to TRBJ2-3; 13 bases are shared with TRBD2. Germline CDR1 reads SGDLS; CDR2 reads YYNGEE. The CDR3 has 16 residues. V gave up 0 bases and J gave up 9 bases; unmatched junction bases: 7. The chain's CDR3 is CASSVELAGGVGTQYF. CDR3 in DNA: TGTGCCAGCAGCGTAGAACTAGCGGGGGGGGTCGGGACGCAGTATTTT.

The rearrangement uses TRBV7-2 and TRBJ1-2, with 10 bases lining up with TRBD1. This CDR3 region has 16 residues. In germline, CDR1 is SGHTA, CDR2 FQGNSA. With V trimmed by 4 bases and J by 4 bases, 9 bases remained unmatched. The CDR3, as DNA: TGTGCCAGCAGCTCTCGGACAGGGGGGGTATTCTATGGCTACACCTTC. As protein: CASSSRTGGVFYGYTF. The whole variable domain, filled in from reference TRBV7-2 and TRBJ1-2, reads GAGVSQSPSNKVTEKGKDVELRCDPISGHTALYWYRQSLGQGLEFLIYFQGNSAPDKSGLPSDRFSAERTGGSVSTLTIQRTQQEDSAVYLCASSSRTGGVFYGYTFGSGTRLTVV.

This clone was seen only once. This chain uses TRBV30 with TRBJ2-1, with TRBD1 matching 9 bases. Germline CDR1 is GTSNPN and CDR2 is SVGIG (reference sequence). This CDR3 is built from 16 residues. V was clipped by 2 bases and J by 6 bases; unmatched bases: 11. The CDR3 sequence: CAWSNPTGGAVNEQFF. CDR3 nucleotide sequence: TGTGCCTGGAGTAACCCAACAGGGGGCGCGGTCAATGAGCAGTTCTTC.

The genes are TRBV5-1 and TRBJ2-7; 8 bases align to TRBD2. Looked up from germline, CDR1 is SGHRS and CDR2 is YFSETQ. The CDR3 consists of 15 residues. V gave up 0 bases and J gave up 2 bases; unmatched junction bases: 4. The CDR3 loop is CASSLVPGGTYEQYF. The CDR3 nucleotides are TGCGCCAGCAGCTTGGTCCCGGGGGGGACCTACGAGCAGTACTTC.

The CDR3: CASSLGGMDEKLFF. The CDR3 DNA reads TGTGCCAGCAGCTTAGGGGGCATGGATGAAAAACTGTTTTTT. The V call is TRBV7-2, the J call TRBJ1-4; D is possibly TRBD1 (5 bases). Germline values: CDR1 SGHTA, CDR2 FQGNSA. The CDR3 sequence is 14 residues long. V gave up 1 base and J gave up 6 bases, with 9 bases separating them.

CDR3 sequence reads: CASCPARESEAFF. Here the CDR3 DNA reads TGTGCCAGCTGCCCGGCCCGGGAGTCCGAAGCTTTCTTT. V gene TRBV18 combines with J gene TRBJ1-1; D gene ambiguous. The germline V and J ends were trimmed by 7 bases and 8 bases, with 17 bases remaining between them. Per germline, CDR1 KGHSH and CDR2 LQKENI. The CDR3 consists of 13 residues.

The V gene is TRBV11-1, the J gene TRBJ2-1, with D perhaps TRBD1 (5 bases). V lost 0 bases to trimming and J lost 3 bases, with 9 bases between them. The length of the CDR3 is 15 residues. Germline lookup yields CDR1 SGHAT and CDR2 FQDESV (reference sequence). The CDR3 protein is CASSLAGQLYNEQFF. The CDR3 nucleotides are TGTGCCAGCAGCTTAGCTGGACAACTCTACAATGAGCAGTTCTTC.

The V call is TRBV7-2, the J call TRBJ2-7; TRBD2 matches at 8 bases. CDR1 is SGHTA and CDR2 is FQGNSA in the germline V gene. The J segment lost 7 bases and the V segment lost 4 bases, leaving 6 bases of the junction unmatched. The CDR3 is 13 amino acids. CDR3: CASSWGLGTEQYF. DNA of the CDR3: TGTGCCAGCAGCTGGGGACTAGGAACTGAGCAGTACTTC.

The genes are TRBV7-6 and TRBJ2-2; possible D gene TRBD1, 6 bases. Germline V gives CDR1 SGHVS, CDR2 FNYEAQ. This CDR3 contains 17 residues. Trimming stripped 3 bases from V and 4 bases from J, with 18 bases between. In DNA form, the CDR3 reads TGTGCCAGCAGCTTTACAGGGATAGGAGCGGCCACCGGGGAGCTGTTTTTT. Protein: CASSFTGIGAATGELFF.

The chain uses TRBV7-9 and TRBJ1-1; 9 bases agree with TRBD1. Germline V gene sequence: CDR1 SEHNR, CDR2 FQNEAQ (reference sequence). The CDR3 sequence is 15 residues long. V trimming: 5 bases; J trimming: 1 base; junction bases outside the gene matches: 5. The DNA for the CDR3 is TGTGCCAGCAGCCGAGAGACAGGGGGGAACACTGAAGCTTTCTTT. It yields the protein CASSRETGGNTEAFF. Together with reference TRBV7-9 and TRBJ1-1, the CDR3 gives the full variable domain: DTGVSQNPRHKITKRGQNVTFRCDPISEHNRLYWYRQTLGQGPEFLTYFQNEAQLEKSRLLSDRFSAERPKGSFSTLEIQRTEQGDSAMYLCASSRETGGNTEAFFGQGTRLTVV.